The entry below gives a single T cell receptor (beta chain) sequence along with its context. Its target is unknown. V lost 3 bases and J lost 3; bases outside the gene matches: 4. This CDR3 has 14 residues. The germline CDR1 and CDR2 sequences are KGHSH and LQKENI. The data were obtained in a study of shared clonotypes between healthy human individuals. About the research overall: Each donor had three CD4 naive, three CD4 memory, two CD8 naive and one CD8 memory plate.

An assay was performed, and its level was deep. Every immunoSEQ plate was one replicate of a subset's evenly spread DNA. Some clones are missing from TCRdb's copy, which holds only in-frame ones; the method was immunoSEQ multiplex PCR. The data hold just over 2,000,000 clones, with 95% observed a single time. General study points: Some naive CD4 clonotypes, 4.5% to 5.5%, turned up in common across a handful of donors.

This clonotype was obtained from a man between 18 and 29 years old in good health. This sequence joins TRBV18 and TRBJ1-2; 7 bases are a match to TRBD1. Material for sequencing was naive CD4+ T cells sorted from blood. The subset here: CD45RA+ positively selected. The CDR3 reads CASSPIDRDYGYTF. The CDR3 region has the DNA TGTGCCAGCTCACCCATTGACAGGGACTATGGCTACACCTTC.